The clone carrying this T cell receptor (beta chain) was detected many times. Its antigen is not known. The data originate from a study of regulatory T cells in long-lasting Graves disease. Study results and limitations: TRBV28, TRBJ1-2 and TRBJ2-5 were favored in persistent disease.

Sample time point: newly diagnosed GD, antithyroid drugs for less than 3 months. The TCR library was made from RNA extracted from PBMCs. CDR3 regions were amplified by Arm-PCR using iRepertoire HTBI primers to build TCR beta libraries. TCRdb passed the multiplex PCR reads through MiXCR, listing each CDR3 protein once. The table records 400,000 to 650,000 distinct CDR3 sequences, about 16% of them present only once. Germline CDR1 LGHDT, CDR2 YNNKEL (reference sequence). The CDR3 length is 15 residues. The V gene lost 4 bases and the J gene lost 3 bases, with 13 bases spanning the gap. These records were also assigned to another study, of T cells in Graves' hyperthyroidism and ophthalmopathy. Per that paper: Clinical symptoms, serum thyroxine and TRAb, thyroid ultrasound and orbital computed tomography together formed the diagnostic basis.

This TCR was sampled from a woman aged 40-60 years with Graves disease. The V and J genes are TRBV3-1 and TRBJ1-5, with a weak D call TRBD1 (5 bases). Sequences were derived from peripheral blood mononuclear cells (PBMCs), sampled at new diagnosis, from a patient treated with antithyroid drugs. DNA for the CDR3: TGTGCCAGCAGCCCGGGGCACGGCGACAATCAGCCCCAGCATTTT. Its translation is CASSPGHGDNQPQHF.